This TCR beta chain comes out of a study of shared clonotypes between healthy human individuals. Assay: immunoSEQ multiplex PCR; the TCRdb copy retains only in-frame clones and omits some. Among 760,000 or so clones listed, roughly 96% were seen once. Per the germline V gene, CDR1 is MNHEY and CDR2 is SVGAGI. This CDR3 spans 13 amino acids. The V and J ends lost 4 bases and 4 bases, in that order; junction bases with no gene match: 2. Selected positively for CCR7 and CD45RO-negative, naive CD8 cells excluded terminally differentiated effector memory CD45RA+ cells. The sequence was obtained from a man younger than 40 in good health. The rearrangement uses TRBV6-5 and TRBJ2-3; 7 bases are shared with TRBD1. The sequenced sample consisted of naive CD8+ T cells sorted from blood. In nucleotides, the CDR3 is TGTGCCAGCAGTTCTACAGGGGCAGATACGCAGTATTTT. Translating it yields CASSSTGADTQYF.